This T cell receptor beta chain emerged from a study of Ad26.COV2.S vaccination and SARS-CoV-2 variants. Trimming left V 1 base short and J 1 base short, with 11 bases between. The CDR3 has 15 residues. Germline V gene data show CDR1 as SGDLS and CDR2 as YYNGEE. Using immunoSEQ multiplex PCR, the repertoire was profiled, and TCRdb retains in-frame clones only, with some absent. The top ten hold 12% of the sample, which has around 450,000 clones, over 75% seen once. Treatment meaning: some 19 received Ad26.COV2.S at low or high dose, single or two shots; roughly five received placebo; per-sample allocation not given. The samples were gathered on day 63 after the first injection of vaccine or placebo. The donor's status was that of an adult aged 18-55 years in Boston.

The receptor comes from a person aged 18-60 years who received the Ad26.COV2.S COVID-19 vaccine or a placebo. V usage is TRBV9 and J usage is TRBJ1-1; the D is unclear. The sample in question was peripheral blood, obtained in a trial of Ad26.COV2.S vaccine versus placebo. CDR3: CASSVSLQENTEAFF. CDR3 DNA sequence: TGTGCCAGCAGCGTAAGTCTTCAGGAGAACACTGAAGCTTTCTTT.